A single sample is the source of the 20 T cell receptor beta chains below, sequenced in a study of T cell repertoires in cytomegalovirus infection. No antigens are known for them. TCRdb passed the reads through MiXCR, listing each CDR3 protein once. The data contain about 470,000 distinct CDR3 sequences, roughly 43% of them singletons. The sample in question was cultured PBMCs, obtained from culture after CMV antigen stimulation. The receptors shown here come from a human donor in good health (CMV status not recorded). Some clones in this sample may be carry-over from other donors' samples.

This rearrangement joins TRBV6-2 or TRBV6-3 to TRBJ1-1; tentatively, D is TRBD1 (5 bases). Trimming stripped 5 bases from V and 5 bases from J, with 18 bases between. CDR3 length equals 15 residues. Per germline, CDR1 MNHEY and CDR2 SVGEGT. As DNA, the CDR3 is TGTGCCAGCAGTGGCGTATATGGCCGGGGGACTGAAGCTTTCTTT. This gives the protein CASSGVYGRGTEAFF.

The chain carries TRBV7-2 and TRBJ1-2; D might be TRBD1 (5 bases). This CDR3 has 13 residues. V was shortened by 1 base and J by 8 bases, with 11 bases between the two germline ends. The germline CDR1 and CDR2 sequences are SGHTA and FQGNSA. CDR3 in DNA: TGTGCCAGCAGCTTAGACAGGTTCGGGGGCTACACCTTC. Translation: CASSLDRFGGYTF.

This clonotype occurred a few times. The chain has TRBV19 and TRBJ2-2; the D gene is possibly TRBD1 (6 bases). V was shortened by 7 bases and J by 5 bases, with 17 bases between the two germline ends. Germline V lookup: CDR1 LNHDA, CDR2 SQIVND (reference sequence). The CDR3 has 15 amino acids. The CDR3, as DNA: TGTGCCAGTACCTCAGGGGCCACCGGTACCGGGGAGCTGTTTTTT. Translated: CASTSGATGTGELFF.

This chain joins TRBV19 and TRBJ2-5, with 9 bases fitting TRBD2. This CDR3 comprises 13 residues. Germline-derived CDR1 and CDR2 are LNHDA and SQIVND (reference sequence). Trimming cost V 11 bases and J 4 bases; bases outside gene matches: 8. In DNA form, the CDR3 reads TGTGCCGCGGGCGGGAGGGCCGCAGAGACCCAGTACTTC. Amino acid sequence: CAAGGRAAETQYF.

This clonotype was detected only a few times. The rearrangement joins TRBV7-2 to TRBJ2-2; possibly TRBD2 for D (7 bases). The germline V and J ends were trimmed by 2 bases and 5 bases, with 12 bases remaining between them. CDR3 length: 15 amino acids. CDR1 SGHTA and CDR2 FQGNSA come from the germline V gene. The CDR3 sequence is CASSLRGAGTGELFF. In DNA form, the CDR3 reads TGTGCCAGCAGCTTACGGGGGGCGGGAACCGGGGAGCTGTTTTTT.

This clonotype was observed a few times. In nucleotides, the CDR3 is TGTGCCAGCAGCTTAGATGGGGGAAACTATGGCTACACCTTC. This translates into CASSLDGGNYGYTF. This sequence joins TRBV7-2 and TRBJ1-2; TRBD1 is a possible D gene (5 bases). V lost 1 base, J lost 2 bases, and 8 bases lay in between. Per the germline V gene, CDR1 is SGHTA and CDR2 is FQGNSA. The CDR3 sequence is 14 residues long.

A word on this clonotype: Because the CDR3's place on the DNA is in doubt, the DNA is left out and the CDR3 is given as listed by TCRdb. The CDR3 protein is CASSLDWGAGTGDF. The J gene is TRBJ2-7, the V gene TRBV7-2; TRBD1, as called in the table, went unchecked against the DNA. The CDR3 is 14 amino acids in total, end residues counted. Germline CDR1 reads SGHTA; CDR2 reads FQGNSA.

This chain uses TRBV7-2 with TRBJ2-1; D gene uncertain. Germline V gene data show CDR1 as SGHTA and CDR2 as FQGNSA. This CDR3 is built from 14 residues. The V end was cut by 8 bases, the J end by 1 base, with 12 bases between. The CDR3 bases are TGTGCCAGCGGTGTGGGCTGGTCCTACAATGAGCAGTTCTTC. Residues: CASGVGWSYNEQFF.

V gene TRBV6-6 combines with J gene TRBJ2-7; D unresolved. The CDR3 is made up of 13 amino acids. Trimming stripped 11 bases from V and 1 base from J, with 15 bases between. The germline V gene has CDR1 MNHNY and CDR2 SVGAGI (reference sequence). The CDR3 sequence: CAVAHDGSYEQYF. The CDR3 bases are TGTGCCGTCGCACACGACGGATCCTACGAGCAGTACTTC.

The rearrangement joins TRBV7-9 to TRBJ2-7; 10 nucleotides match TRBD1. Germline lookup yields CDR1 SEHNR and CDR2 FQNEAQ (reference sequence). This CDR3 spans 15 amino acids. With 5 bases clipped from V and 5 bases from J, the junction kept 9 bases outside the gene matches. The CDR3 is CASSEPGTGDNEQYF. The DNA of the CDR3 is TGTGCCAGCAGCGAACCCGGGACAGGGGATAACGAGCAGTACTTC. Looking up the rest from reference TRBV7-9 and TRBJ2-7 gives the full variable domain: DTGVSQNPRHKITKRGQNVTFRCDPISEHNRLYWYRQTLGQGPEFLTYFQNEAQLEKSRLLSDRFSAERPKGSFSTLEIQRTEQGDSAMYLCASSEPGTGDNEQYFGPGTRLTVT.

The rearrangement joins TRBV19 to TRBJ2-3; D gene uncertain. The V and J ends lost 7 bases and 6 bases respectively, with 14 bases between them. This CDR3 region has 13 residues. Germline lookup yields CDR1 LNHDA and CDR2 SQIVND (reference sequence). CDR3 nucleotide sequence: TGTGCCAGTAACACCCCGCCCGGGGATACGCAGTATTTT. It is translated as CASNTPPGDTQYF. The complete variable domain, with remaining parts taken from reference TRBV19 and TRBJ2-3, reads DGGITQSPKYLFRKEGQNVTLSCEQNLNHDAMYWYRQDPGQGLRLIYYSQIVNDFQKGDIAEGYSVSREKKESFPLTVTSAQKNPTAFYLCASNTPPGDTQYFGPGTRLTVL.

Only a few counts were recorded for this clonotype. The CDR3 DNA is TGCGCCAGCAGCGCCCATGGGGCAGATACGCAGTATTTT. As protein: CASSAHGADTQYF. This chain uses TRBV5-1 with TRBJ2-3; D is uncertain. CDR1 is SGHRS, CDR2 YFSETQ, per germline. The CDR3 has 13 amino acids. Trimming took off 4 bases at V and 4 bases at J, with 10 bases between the two ends.

This chain connects TRBV28 to TRBJ1-1, with 7 bases fitting TRBD1. Germline V CDR1 and CDR2: MDHEN, SYDVKM. The length of the CDR3 is 15 residues. J lost 1 base, V lost 7 bases, and 9 bases had no gene match. CDR3 in DNA: TGTGCCAGCAAGCCTTCGACAGGGTGGAACACTGAAGCTTTCTTT. It is translated as CASKPSTGWNTEAFF.

This clonotype came up a few times. The rearrangement joins TRBV25-1 to TRBJ1-4, with TRBD1 matching 10 bases. There are 15 residues in the CDR3. V was pared by 4 bases and J by 8 bases, with 7 bases of the junction left unmatched. The germline CDR1 and CDR2 sequences are MGHDK and SYGVNS. CDR3 residues: CASSGPTGGREKLFF. The CDR3, as DNA: TGTGCCAGCAGTGGCCCGACAGGGGGCAGGGAAAAACTGTTTTTT.

The chain employs TRBV19 and TRBJ2-1; a possible D gene is TRBD2 (6 bases). Per the germline V gene, CDR1 is LNHDA and CDR2 is SQIVND (reference sequence). There are 15 residues in the CDR3. The germline V and J ends were trimmed by 8 bases and 9 bases, with 23 bases remaining between them. CDR3 loop: CASRLDAAGRAEQFF. In DNA form, the CDR3 reads TGTGCCAGTCGTTTGGATGCAGCGGGTAGGGCTGAGCAGTTCTTC.

This clonotype was counted at least ten times. This CDR3 reads CASSFPTWGQVNTEAFF. In DNA form, the CDR3 reads TGTGCCAGCAGCTTCCCGACCTGGGGACAAGTGAACACTGAAGCTTTCTTT. The chain couples TRBV7-6 to TRBJ1-1; tentative D call: TRBD1 (6 bases). CDR3 size: 17 residues. Trimming left V 3 bases short and J 0 bases short, with 17 bases between. Germline V gives CDR1 SGHVS, CDR2 FNYEAQ.

About this clonotype itself: One end of the junction is discordant with germline, which a read error may explain. V gene TRBV12-3 or TRBV12-4 combines with J gene TRBJ2-5, with TRBD1 identical over 12 bases. There are 15 residues in the CDR3. CDR3 sequence (DNA): TGTGCCGGCAGGCCCGGGACAGGGGGCCAGGAGACCCAGTACTTC. Translation gives CAGRPGTGGQETQYF.

The chain links TRBV29-1 to TRBJ1-1; TRBD1 matches 7 bases. V lost 7 bases, J lost 9 bases, and 8 bases stayed unmatched. Germline CDR1 and CDR2: SQVTM and ANQGSEA. This CDR3 is built from 11 residues. This chain's CDR3 is CSGYRGEKAFF. DNA for the CDR3: TGCAGCGGGTACAGGGGCGAAAAAGCTTTCTTT.

In this sample, this clonotype turned up a few times. This chain joins TRBV7-2 and TRBJ2-3; tentatively, D is TRBD1 or TRBD2 (5 bases each). The CDR3 consists of 15 residues. V lost 4 bases and J lost 2, with 13 bases in between. CDR1 and CDR2 from the germline V gene are SGHTA and FQGNSA. CDR3 sequence reads: CASSSPGLNTDTQYF. CDR3 nucleotides: TGTGCCAGCAGCTCCCCGGGGCTGAACACAGATACGCAGTATTTT.

V gene TRBV6-2 or TRBV6-3 combines with J gene TRBJ1-3; D not resolved. V was trimmed by 7 bases and J by 4 bases, leaving 14 bases between them. From germline, CDR1 is MNHEY and CDR2 SVGEGT. CDR3 length: 14 residues. CDR3 DNA: TGTGCCAGCATACGACCGGAGATAGGAAACACCATATATTTT. It translates to CASIRPEIGNTIYF.